The 24 T cell receptor beta chains below were found in one sample sequenced in a study of somatic mutations in cytotoxic T cells in rheumatoid arthritis. TCRdb keeps only in-frame clones here, not all; method: immunoSEQ multiplex PCR. The sample carries over a thousand clones, more than 75% recorded once. Sample: CD8+ T cells sorted from blood. The origin of the receptors is an adult with rheumatoid arthritis.

The rearrangement uses TRBV7-2 and TRBJ2-1; no definite D call. The CDR3 extends over 13 amino acids. Trimming took off 1 base at V and 7 bases at J, with 8 bases between the two ends. Germline lookup yields CDR1 SGHTA and CDR2 FQGNSA. Here the CDR3 reads CASSLVGKNEQFF. Here the CDR3 DNA reads TGTGCCAGCAGCTTAGTCGGAAAAAATGAGCAGTTCTTC.

This clone showed up just once. The CDR3 loop reads CASGSGLGPQGETQYF. CDR3 in DNA: TGTGCTAGTGGTTCGGGACTAGGCCCTCAGGGGGAGACCCAGTACTTC. The genes are TRBV12-5 and TRBJ2-5; 8 positions agree with TRBD2. This CDR3 comprises 16 residues. With 4 bases clipped from V and 5 bases from J, the junction kept 12 bases outside the gene matches. Germline-derived CDR1 and CDR2 are LGHNT and FRNRAP.

This clone qualifies as large. The chain is built from TRBV9 and TRBJ2-3; either TRBD1 or TRBD2 may supply D (5 bases each). The germline V gene has CDR1 SGDLS and CDR2 YYNGEE. Trimming took 2 bases from V and 0 from J, leaving 7 bases between them. CDR3 length: 14 residues. The chain's CDR3 is CASSVEGSTDTQYF. In DNA form, the CDR3 reads TGTGCCAGCAGCGTCGAGGGGAGCACAGATACGCAGTATTTT.

This clone was observed a single time. The V call is TRBV5-1, the J call TRBJ2-2, with 8 bases fitting TRBD2. The CDR3 has 15 amino acids. Trimming cost V 5 bases and J 8 bases; bases outside gene matches: 11. Germline V gene lookup returns CDR1 SGHRS and CDR2 YFSETQ. CDR3: CASRETGGLTGELFF. CDR3 coding DNA: TGCGCCAGCAGAGAAACGGGAGGGCTAACGGGGGAGCTGTTTTTT.

The chain combines TRBV7-2 with TRBJ2-2, with D hard to call. Germline-derived CDR1 and CDR2 are SGHTA and FQGNSA. CDR3 length: 10 residues. Deletions cut 6 bases from V and 6 bases from J, with 2 bases between. The CDR3 region has the DNA TGTGCCAGCAGTGCCGGGGAGCTGTTTTTT. Encoded protein: CASSAGELFF.

There are a few counts of this clone. The chain carries TRBV7-9 and TRBJ1-1; D unresolved. The CDR3 runs to 15 residues. Deletions cut 5 bases from V and 1 base from J, with 14 bases between. Germline loops: CDR1 SEHNR, CDR2 FQNEAQ (reference sequence). CDR3 in DNA: TGTGCCAGCAGCCAGAGCGCGTTCCCGAACACTGAAGCTTTCTTT. Translating gives CASSQSAFPNTEAFF.

The V and J genes are TRBV6-1 and TRBJ2-5, with D perhaps given as TRBD1 or TRBD2 (5 bases each). Germline V lookup: CDR1 MNHNS, CDR2 SASEGT. This CDR3 is built from 14 residues. V shed 5 bases and J shed 1 base, with 11 bases lying between them. The CDR3 reads CASSSVGVQETQYF. Written as DNA, the CDR3 is TGTGCCAGCAGTTCGGTGGGGGTCCAAGAGACCCAGTACTTC.

This sequence joins TRBV4-3 and TRBJ1-4, with no clear D. Deletions cut 0 bases from V and 0 bases from J, with 11 bases between. Germline CDR1 LGHNA, CDR2 YSLEER. The CDR3 length is 17 residues. In DNA, the CDR3 is TGCGCCAGCAGCCAAGATGGTCTTGGGGCAACTAATGAAAAACTGTTTTTT. As protein: CASSQDGLGATNEKLFF.

This chain links TRBV19 with TRBJ1-5, with D perhaps matching TRBD1 (5 bases). The CDR3 contains 15 residues. Trimming shortened V by 6 bases and J by 6 bases, and 18 bases separated the two germline ends. Germline-derived CDR1 and CDR2 are LNHDA and SQIVND (reference sequence). CDR3 coding DNA: TGTGCCAGTAGGGACCTCCTCGGGGGAGGTCAGCCCCAGCATTTT. Amino acids: CASRDLLGGGQPQHF.

V usage is TRBV14 and J usage is TRBJ2-7; D possibly corresponds to TRBD2 (5 bases). The germline V gene encodes CDR1 SGHDN and CDR2 FVKESK. Trimming cost V 1 base and J 3 bases, with 16 bases left between them. This CDR3 contains 16 residues. The CDR3 sequence is CASSQGSTRLNYEQYF. CDR3 DNA sequence: TGTGCCAGCAGCCAAGGGAGCACTAGACTAAACTACGAGCAGTACTTC.

The chain joins TRBV9 to TRBJ1-6; TRBD1 matches at 9 bases. The V gene's germline CDR1 is SGDLS and CDR2 YYNGEE. The CDR3 extends over 15 amino acids. The V segment lost 0 bases and the J segment 8 bases; nucleotides outside the gene matches: 3. Here the CDR3 reads CASSVGDRADSPLHF. The CDR3 DNA is TGTGCCAGCAGCGTAGGGGACAGGGCGGATTCACCCCTCCACTTT.

In its sample, this clone was seen a few times. This chain connects TRBV7-9 to TRBJ1-5; D is possibly TRBD1 (5 bases). This CDR3 has 13 amino acids. V gave up 1 base and J gave up 6 bases, with 7 bases separating them. CDR1 is SEHNR, CDR2 FQNEAQ, per germline (reference sequence). CDR3 protein: CASSLDGGQPQHF. CDR3 nucleotides: TGTGCCAGCAGCTTAGACGGGGGTCAGCCCCAGCATTTT.

This sequence joins TRBV2 and TRBJ2-1, with D possibly matching TRBD1 (5 bases). The V end was cut by 9 bases, the J end by 6 bases, with 9 bases between. The CDR3 sequence is 11 residues long. The germline gives CDR1 SNHLY, CDR2 FYNNEI. The CDR3 DNA reads as TGTGCCAGATTAAGGGGCAATGAGCAGTTCTTC. It is translated as CARLRGNEQFF.

This sequence joins TRBV11-2 and TRBJ1-1; TRBD1 might be the D (5 bases). This CDR3 region has 13 residues. V lost 5 bases, J lost 4 bases, and 11 bases lay in between. Germline V gene lookup returns CDR1 SGHAT and CDR2 FQNNGV. This CDR3 reads CASSLGAGTEAFF. CDR3 in DNA: TGTGCCAGCAGCCTAGGGGCTGGCACTGAAGCTTTCTTT.

V and J are TRBV4-3 and TRBJ2-7; no clear D. CDR3 length equals 15 residues. Deletions cut 1 base from V and 2 bases from J, with 12 bases between. Looked up from germline, CDR1 is LGHNA and CDR2 is YSLEER. The CDR3 DNA is TGCGCCAGCAGCCAAGTCAATCGGCTGCCCTACGAGCAGTACTTC. Translated, it gives CASSQVNRLPYEQYF.

The chain links TRBV9 to TRBJ2-6; D is undetermined. The CDR3 is 14 amino acids. Trimming removed 0 bases at V and 0 bases at J, with 1 base between. The germline gives CDR1 SGDLS, CDR2 YYNGEE. The CDR3 protein is CASSVVSGANVLTF. Written as DNA, the CDR3 is TGTGCCAGCAGCGTAGTCTCTGGGGCCAACGTCCTGACTTTC.

The J gene is TRBJ1-6, the V gene TRBV19; D is undetermined. The V end lost 3 bases, the J end lost 7 bases, and 7 bases lay between the germline ends. From germline, CDR1 is LNHDA and CDR2 SQIVND (reference sequence). The CDR3 is 13 residues long. CDR3 residues: CASSIEGNSPLHF. CDR3 in DNA: TGTGCCAGTAGTATCGAAGGGAATTCACCCCTCCACTTT.

The chain couples TRBV29-1 to TRBJ2-1; 8 positions agree with TRBD1. The germline V gene has CDR1 SQVTM and CDR2 ANQGSEA. The CDR3 loop spans 14 amino acids. Losses at the gene ends were 4 bases for V and 4 bases for J; bases not matched to a gene: 6. The chain's CDR3 is CSVAATGEYNEQFF. CDR3 coding DNA: TGCAGCGTTGCCGCGACAGGGGAGTACAATGAGCAGTTCTTC.

The rearrangement joins TRBV6-1 to TRBJ1-2; maybe TRBD1 (5 bases). This CDR3 region has 11 residues. Trimming stripped 1 base from V and 14 bases from J, with 11 bases between. Germline V gene sequence: CDR1 MNHNS, CDR2 SASEGT. The CDR3 sequence: CASSEGRAQTF. For the CDR3, the DNA is TGTGCCAGCAGTGAAGGCAGGGCTCAAACCTTC.

This chain joins TRBV29-1 and TRBJ2-1; TRBD2 aligns across 11 bases. The CDR3 runs to 14 residues. The V and J ends lost 1 base and 9 bases, in that order; junction bases with no gene match: 5. Germline assignment: CDR1 SQVTM and CDR2 ANQGSEA. CDR3 protein: CSVEGLAGGGEQFF. The CDR3 region has the DNA TGCAGCGTTGAAGGGCTAGCGGGAGGAGGTGAGCAGTTCTTC.

The chain is built from TRBV4-1 and TRBJ2-7, with D possibly called TRBD1 or TRBD2 (5 bases each). The germline CDR1 and CDR2 sequences are MGHRA and YSYEKL. V lost 3 bases, J lost 5 bases, and 23 bases lay in between. The length of the CDR3 is 17 residues. The CDR3 region has the DNA TGCGCCAGCAGCCACAACTCCGGGACCGGGGTTTTCGACGAGCAGTACTTC. Translated: CASSHNSGTGVFDEQYF.

This clone appeared a few times. The chain's CDR3 is CASTPSSSYEQYF. The CDR3 DNA is TGTGCCAGCACCCCGAGTAGCTCCTACGAGCAGTACTTC. V gene TRBV2 combines with J gene TRBJ2-7; no definite D call. The V gene lost 7 bases and the J gene lost 0 bases, with 10 bases spanning the gap. The CDR3 totals 13 residues. Germline-derived CDR1 and CDR2 are SNHLY and FYNNEI.

This chain connects TRBV7-9 to TRBJ2-7, with D possibly TRBD2 on 6 matching bases. This CDR3 comprises 13 residues. CDR1 and CDR2 from the germline V gene are SEHNR and FQNEAQ (reference sequence). V was shortened by 3 bases and J by 3 bases, with 9 bases between the two germline ends. The DNA for the CDR3 is TGTGCCAGCAGCTTGGGGGGATACTACGAGCAGTACTTC. It codes for CASSLGGYYEQYF. Combining the CDR3 with reference TRBV7-9 and TRBJ2-7 gives the whole variable domain DTGVSQNPRHKITKRGQNVTFRCDPISEHNRLYWYRQTLGQGPEFLTYFQNEAQLEKSRLLSDRFSAERPKGSFSTLEIQRTEQGDSAMYLCASSLGGYYEQYFGPGTRLTVT.

In its sample, this clone is large. The chain combines TRBV30 with TRBJ1-1; D unclear. Germline V gene sequence: CDR1 GTSNPN, CDR2 SVGIG (reference sequence). V dropped 2 bases and J dropped 3 bases, with 7 bases sitting between them. CDR3 length: 12 amino acids. The CDR3 region is CAWSPGDTEAFF. The CDR3 region has the DNA TGTGCCTGGAGTCCTGGGGACACTGAAGCTTTCTTT. Together with reference TRBV30 and TRBJ1-1, the CDR3 gives the full variable domain: SQTIHQWPATLVQPVGSPLSLECTVEGTSNPNLYWYRQAAGRGLQLLFYSVGIGQISSEVPQNLSASRPQDRQFILSSKKLLLSDSGFYLCAWSPGDTEAFFGQGTRLTVV.